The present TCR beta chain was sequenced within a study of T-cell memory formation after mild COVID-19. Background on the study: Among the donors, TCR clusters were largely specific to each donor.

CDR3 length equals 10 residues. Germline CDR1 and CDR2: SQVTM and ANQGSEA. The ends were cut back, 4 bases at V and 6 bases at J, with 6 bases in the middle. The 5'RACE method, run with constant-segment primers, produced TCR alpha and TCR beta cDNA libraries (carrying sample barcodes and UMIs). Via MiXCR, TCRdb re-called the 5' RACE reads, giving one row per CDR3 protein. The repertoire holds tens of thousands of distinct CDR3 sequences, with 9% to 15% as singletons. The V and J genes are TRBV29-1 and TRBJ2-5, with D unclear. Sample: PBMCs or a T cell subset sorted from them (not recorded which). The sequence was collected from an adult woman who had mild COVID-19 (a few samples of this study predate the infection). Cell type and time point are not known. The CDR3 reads CSVGRQTQYF. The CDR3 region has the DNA TGCAGCGTTGGACGTCAGACCCAGTACTTC.